The 28 T cell receptor beta chains given below trace back to one sample, sequenced in a study of identical twins. TCRdb re-derived calls from the 5' RACE reads in MiXCR, one entry per CDR3 protein. The table records roughly 1.6 million distinct CDR3 sequences, under 35% of them present only once. The sequenced material came from cord blood. Receptors were obtained from a newborn girl in good health.

A remark on this clonotype: A read error may account for a junction end that differs from germline. CDR3 in amino acids: CVSSLAVGPSYNEQFF. CDR3 sequence (DNA): TGTGTCAGCAGCTTAGCTGTCGGGCCCTCCTACAATGAGCAGTTCTTC. The chain couples TRBV7-6 to TRBJ2-1; D ambiguous. This CDR3 is 16 amino acids long. Germline CDR1 reads SGHVS; CDR2 reads FNYEAQ.

The gene calls are TRBV4-2 and TRBJ2-7; TRBD2 matches at 8 bases. Per germline, CDR1 LGHNA and CDR2 YNFKEQ. Unmatched junction bases numbered 4, after V lost 0 bases and J lost 3 bases. CDR3 length: 15 amino acids. CDR3 residues: CASSQDRGLGYEQYF. The CDR3 DNA follows: TGTGCCAGCAGCCAAGATAGGGGACTAGGCTACGAGCAGTACTTC.

This sequence joins TRBV14 and TRBJ2-1; 13 bases align to TRBD2. V lost 4 bases and J lost 8; bases outside the gene matches: 11. CDR3 length equals 17 residues. Germline V gene sequence: CDR1 SGHDN, CDR2 FVKESK. In DNA, the CDR3 is TGTGCCAGCAGCCTGCGGGGACTAGCGGGGTTTCAGGATGAGCAGTTCTTC. It yields the protein CASSLRGLAGFQDEQFF.

The chain links TRBV7-9 to TRBJ2-1; TRBD2 might be the D (5 bases). This CDR3 is built from 17 residues. CDR1 SEHNR and CDR2 FQNEAQ come from the germline V gene (reference sequence). Deletions cut 2 bases from V and 6 bases from J, with 20 bases between. The CDR3 sequence is CASSLRRASSPFNEQFF. The DNA of the CDR3 is TGTGCCAGCAGCTTAAGACGGGCTAGCTCTCCCTTCAATGAGCAGTTCTTC.

The table lists this clonotype with a few counts. The V and J genes are TRBV28 and TRBJ1-2; 8 bases are shared with TRBD1. Trimming cost V 5 bases and J 7 bases; bases outside gene matches: 12. This CDR3 region has 15 residues. Germline V gene lookup returns CDR1 MDHEN and CDR2 SYDVKM. CDR3: CASSPPPTGETGYTF. CDR3 bases: TGTGCCAGCAGTCCTCCCCCGACAGGGGAGACTGGCTACACCTTC.

The chain is built from TRBV7-9 and TRBJ2-2; weak D call: TRBD2 (6 bases). Germline V CDR1 and CDR2: SEHNR, FQNEAQ (reference sequence). The CDR3 loop spans 16 amino acids. V lost 8 bases and J lost 0, with 16 bases in between. The DNA for the CDR3 is TGTGCCAGCCAGTTTAGTAGCGGAACGAACACCGGGGAGCTGTTTTTT. It is translated as CASQFSSGTNTGELFF.

The chain links TRBV10-3 to TRBJ1-1; D gene uncertain. There are 14 residues in the CDR3. Germline lookup yields CDR1 ENHRY and CDR2 SYGVKD. V was cut by 0 bases and J by 3 bases, with 8 bases left in between. The CDR3 region is CAISESGADTEAFF. DNA of the CDR3: TGTGCCATCAGTGAGTCGGGAGCGGACACTGAAGCTTTCTTT.

This chain connects TRBV5-1 to TRBJ1-2, with D uncertain. With 0 bases removed from V and 6 bases from J, the gap between germline ends came to 12 bases. The CDR3 contains 14 residues. CDR1 and CDR2 (germline): SGHRS, YFSETQ. CDR3: CASSLDISWDGYTF. In nucleotides, the CDR3 is TGCGCCAGCAGCTTGGACATCAGTTGGGATGGCTACACCTTC.

This rearrangement joins TRBV11-3 to TRBJ2-1; D unresolved. Germline V gene data show CDR1 as SGHNT and CDR2 as YENEEA. The CDR3 has 11 amino acids. The ends were cut back, 4 bases at V and 10 bases at J, with 8 bases in the middle. The CDR3 protein is CASSSASEQFF. The DNA of the CDR3 is TGTGCCAGCAGCTCCGCCAGCGAGCAGTTCTTC.

This clonotype was seen more than once but under ten times. The V and J genes are TRBV6-1 and TRBJ1-5, with 9 positions matching TRBD1. The CDR3 contains 15 residues. Trimming at V came to 5 bases and at J to 5 bases, leaving 7 bases not matched to a gene. CDR1 and CDR2 (germline): MNHNS, SASEGT. CDR3 region: CASSFTGGVDQPQHF. The CDR3 coding sequence is TGTGCCAGCAGTTTTACAGGGGGCGTCGATCAGCCCCAGCATTTT.

This clonotype was counted between two and nine times. This chain connects TRBV20-1 to TRBJ2-5; D is unclear. CDR3 size: 13 residues. Trimming left V 5 bases short and J 1 base short, with 11 bases between. Germline values: CDR1 DFQATT, CDR2 SNEGSKA (reference sequence). Here the CDR3 reads CSAQPAVQETQYF. CDR3 DNA sequence: TGCAGTGCTCAGCCGGCGGTCCAAGAGACCCAGTACTTC.

This clonotype was counted between two and nine times. The J gene is TRBJ2-1, the V gene TRBV21-1; the DNA was not used to check the table's D call, TRBD2. TRBV21-1 is reported as a pseudogene. The length of the CDR3 is 14 residues. DNA for the CDR3: TGTGCCAGCAGCAAGACTAGCCGGGCCAATGAGCAGTTCTTC. It translates to CASSKTSRANEQFF.

This clonotype was observed a few times. This rearrangement joins TRBV25-1 to TRBJ1-1; D remains unclear. This CDR3 has 14 residues. V gave up 4 bases and J gave up 5 bases, with 14 bases separating them. Germline assignment: CDR1 MGHDK and CDR2 SYGVNS. CDR3 nucleotides: TGTGCCAGCAGTGGCTCAATCGGTGGTACTGAAGCTTTCTTT. Translating gives CASSGSIGGTEAFF. Drawing the rest from reference TRBV25-1 and TRBJ1-1, the complete variable domain is EADIYQTPRYLVIGTGKKITLECSQTMGHDKMYWYQQDPGMELHLIHYSYGVNSTEKGDLSSESTVSRIRTEHFPLTLESARPSHTSQYLCASSGSIGGTEAFFGQGTRLTVV.

The rearrangement uses TRBV3-1 and TRBJ2-1; a possible D gene is TRBD2 (6 bases). The tail of the sequence fits TRBJ2-7 better, so the J call may be wrong. This CDR3 spans 17 amino acids. CDR1 is LGHDT, CDR2 YNNKEL, per germline (reference sequence). CDR3 DNA sequence: TGTGCCAGCAGCCAATTCGGGACGGGACTGCTTTACAATGAGCAGTACTTC. Translated: CASSQFGTGLLYNEQYF.

This clonotype came up many times. The chain carries TRBV9 and TRBJ2-5; TRBD2 agrees at 9 bases. The CDR3 contains 16 residues. Germline loops: CDR1 SGDLS, CDR2 YYNGEE. V dropped 0 bases and J dropped 5; count of bases not matched to a gene: 8. CDR3 DNA sequence: TGTGCCAGCAGCGTAGGGGTAGCGGGAGATGTTGAGACCCAGTACTTC. Amino acid sequence: CASSVGVAGDVETQYF. Drawing the rest from reference TRBV9 and TRBJ2-5, the complete variable domain is DSGVTQTPKHLITATGQRVTLRCSPRSGDLSVYWYQQSLDQGLQFLIQYYNGEERAKGNILERFSAQQFPDLHSELNLSSLELGDSALYFCASSVGVAGDVETQYFGPGTRLLVL.

The chain recombines TRBV29-1 with TRBJ2-7, with 10 bases matching TRBD1. CDR1 and CDR2 (germline): SQVTM, ANQGSEA. The CDR3 totals 15 residues. V lost 7 bases and J lost 7; bases outside the gene matches: 16. CDR3 sequence reads: CSGDRDRGSYNEQYF. Here the CDR3 DNA reads TGCAGCGGGGACCGGGACAGGGGCTCCTACAATGAGCAGTACTTC.

This clonotype occurred a few times. This chain connects TRBV20-1 to TRBJ1-5, with a weak D call TRBD1 (5 bases). V dropped 6 bases and J dropped 0 bases, with 12 bases sitting between them. The CDR3 has 14 amino acids. Looked up from germline, CDR1 is DFQATT and CDR2 is SNEGSKA (reference sequence). Written as DNA, the CDR3 is TGCAGTGCCCTCCTGGACACTAGCAATCAGCCCCAGCATTTT. Translating it yields CSALLDTSNQPQHF.

The chain combines TRBV11-2 with TRBJ1-5; D is unclear. In germline, CDR1 is SGHAT, CDR2 FQNNGV. This CDR3 comprises 13 residues. The V and J ends lost 0 bases and 8 bases respectively, with 8 bases between them. CDR3 in DNA: TGTGCCAGCAGCTTAGAGCCTCAGGAGCCCCAGCATTTT. It yields the protein CASSLEPQEPQHF.

The chain recombines TRBV12-3 or TRBV12-4 with TRBJ2-7; 9 bases match TRBD2. V gave up 3 bases and J gave up 7 bases; unmatched junction bases: 10. CDR3 length: 15 residues. CDR3 residues: CASSFRTSDGDEQYF. Written as DNA, the CDR3 is TGTGCCAGCAGTTTCAGGACTAGCGATGGAGATGAGCAGTACTTC.

This clonotype occurred a few times. CDR3 nucleotide sequence: TGCAGCGCACCGGGACTCTACGAAGCTTTCTTT. This encodes CSAPGLYEAFF. This chain connects TRBV29-1 to TRBJ1-1; D is perhaps TRBD1 (5 bases). Deletions cut 7 bases from V and 8 bases from J, with 14 bases between. This CDR3 comprises 11 residues. CDR1 SQVTM and CDR2 ANQGSEA come from the germline V gene.

The chain uses TRBV24-1 and TRBJ2-2, with 7 bases lining up with TRBD1. This CDR3 comprises 16 residues. The germline V gene encodes CDR1 KGHDR and CDR2 SFDVKD. Trimming at V came to 2 bases and at J to 5 bases, leaving 7 bases not matched to a gene. CDR3 sequence (DNA): TGTGCCACCAGTGATTCCCTGACAGGGTTTACCGGGGAGCTGTTTTTT. Protein: CATSDSLTGFTGELFF.

The genes are TRBV7-9 and TRBJ2-1; D is uncertain. V was clipped by 1 base and J by 6 bases, with 10 bases between them. Germline CDR1 SEHNR, CDR2 FQNEAQ (reference sequence). CDR3 length equals 14 residues. In DNA, the CDR3 is TGTGCCAGCAGCTTAGATTTGACGAGCAATGAGCAGTTCTTC. Amino acids: CASSLDLTSNEQFF.

The sample holds a few counts of this clonotype. V is TRBV4-2 and J is TRBJ2-3; 13 positions agree with TRBD2. The CDR3 length is 16 residues. CDR1 and CDR2 (germline): LGHNA, YNFKEQ. Unmatched junction bases numbered 5, after V lost 0 bases and J lost 8 bases. This CDR3 is CASSQETSGRPGTQYF. Here the CDR3 DNA reads TGTGCCAGCAGCCAAGAGACTAGCGGGAGGCCAGGTACGCAGTATTTT.

CDR3 residues: CASIKRGGPNNEQFF. The CDR3 DNA sequence: TGTGCCAGCATCAAACGTGGAGGGCCGAACAATGAGCAGTTCTTC. The rearrangement uses TRBV28 and TRBJ2-1, with D tentatively TRBD2 (6 bases). The V and J ends lost 7 bases and 5 bases respectively, with 18 bases between them. The CDR3 covers 15 residues. Per the germline V gene, CDR1 is MDHEN and CDR2 is SYDVKM.

This clonotype turned up a few times. The V and J genes are TRBV20-1 and TRBJ2-7; perhaps TRBD1 as D (6 bases). Trimming shortened V by 0 bases and J by 2 bases, and 14 bases separated the two germline ends. This CDR3 region has 15 residues. CDR1 is DFQATT and CDR2 is SNEGSKA in the germline V gene (reference sequence). CDR3 region: CSARDSPGVPYEQYF. The CDR3 nucleotides are TGCAGTGCTAGAGATTCGCCAGGGGTCCCCTACGAGCAGTACTTC.

The chain couples TRBV4-2 to TRBJ2-5; 10 bases fit TRBD2. The germline V gene has CDR1 LGHNA and CDR2 YNFKEQ. J gave up 3 bases and V 4 bases, and 14 bases lay outside the gene matches. The CDR3 sequence is 18 residues long. CDR3 coding DNA: TGTGCCAGCAGCCCCGAGGGGGTCGAGCGGGGGGGAAAAGAGACCCAGTACTTC. Its protein is CASSPEGVERGGKETQYF.

The genes are TRBV29-1 and TRBJ1-1, with D tentatively TRBD1 (6 bases). V dropped 7 bases and J dropped 1 base, with 19 bases sitting between them. The CDR3 sequence is 15 residues long. CDR1 and CDR2 from the germline V gene are SQVTM and ANQGSEA. As DNA, the CDR3 is TGCAGCGCCGCGGGCGAGAGGGGGGCGAACACTGAAGCTTTCTTT. Translated: CSAAGERGANTEAFF.

The gene calls are TRBV13 and TRBJ1-6; D gene unclear. V lost 5 bases and J 7 bases, leaving 15 bases between the germline ends. Germline CDR1 PRHDT, CDR2 FYEKMQ (reference sequence). This CDR3 has 15 residues. The CDR3 here is CASSLEGNLNSPLHF. The CDR3 coding sequence is TGTGCCAGCAGCCTTGAGGGTAACCTAAATTCACCCCTCCACTTT.